Only a few counts were recorded for the clone carrying this T cell receptor beta chain. Its antigen is not identified. The data belong to a study of blood T cells in healthy people across ages. CDR3 size: 13 residues. The germline gives CDR1 SQVTM, CDR2 ANQGSEA. Study-wide results and caveats: Estimated diversity, derived from one million T cells, was regarded as an underestimate. Higher diversity and more naive CD4+ cells were features of long-lived donors, compared to aged donors.

The authors ran a second PCR of about 7 to 11 cycles using a sample-barcoded 5' primer and a J-beta primer mix. All samples yielded 3 million or more CDR3-containing paired-end reads. In TCRdb, the 5' RACE reads were re-called with MiXCR into one record per CDR3 protein. The sample records about 1,800,000 distinct CDR3 sequences, 28% being singletons. The genes are TRBV29-1 and TRBJ2-5; TRBD2 matches at 11 bases. This clonotype was obtained from a woman between 25 and 40 years old in good health. The sample consisted of blood. CDR3 region: CNVLAGGLETQYF. CDR3 sequence (DNA): TGCAACGTCTTAGCGGGGGGGCTGGAGACCCAGTACTTC.